This T cell receptor (beta chain) originates from a study of blood T cell repertoires in COVID-19. Study context: Samples came from the United States, Italy and Spain, spanning acute and convalescent COVID-19. Sample material is recorded as cDNA or gDNA derived from T cells, B-cell-depleted T cells, or PBMCs.

Seattle's cohort entered during active infection and was followed longitudinally. Trimming took 1 base from V and 2 from J, leaving 12 bases between them. Germline CDR1 is LGHNA and CDR2 is YSLEER. This CDR3 is 15 amino acids long. Under the authors' procedure: Amplifying reference gene primers gave estimates of nucleated cell counts. Using immunoSEQ multiplex PCR, the repertoire was profiled, and TCRdb retains in-frame clones only, with some absent. Clone size and V and J calls were adopted from that table, with D and trimming inferred from the DNA. The sample carries roughly 160,000 clones, roughly 86% recorded once.

This rearrangement joins TRBV4-3 to TRBJ2-7; D is perhaps TRBD1 (6 bases). The sequencing sample was made of peripheral blood. The TCR sequence derives from a woman older than 75 with COVID-19, enrolled during active disease. CDR3 coding DNA: TGCGCCAGCAGCCAAGCCGCGACAGGCCCCTACGAGCAGTACTTC. This sequence encodes CASSQAATGPYEQYF.